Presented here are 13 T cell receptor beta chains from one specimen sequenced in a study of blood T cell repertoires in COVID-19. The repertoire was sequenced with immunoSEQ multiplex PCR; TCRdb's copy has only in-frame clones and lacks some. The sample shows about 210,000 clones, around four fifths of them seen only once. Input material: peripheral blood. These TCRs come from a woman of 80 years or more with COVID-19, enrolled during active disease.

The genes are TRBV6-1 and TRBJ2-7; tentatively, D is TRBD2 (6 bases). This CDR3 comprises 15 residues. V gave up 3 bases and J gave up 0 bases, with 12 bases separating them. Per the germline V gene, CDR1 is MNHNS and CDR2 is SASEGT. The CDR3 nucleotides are TGTGCCAGCAGTGATCGGGGAGGACGCTCCTACGAGCAGTACTTC. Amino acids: CASSDRGGRSYEQYF.

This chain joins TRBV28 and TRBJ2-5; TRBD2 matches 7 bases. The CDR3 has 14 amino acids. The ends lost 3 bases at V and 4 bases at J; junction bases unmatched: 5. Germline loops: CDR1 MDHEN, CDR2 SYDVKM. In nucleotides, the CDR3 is TGTGCCAGCAGTTTCAAGCGGGGTGTAGAGACCCAGTACTTC. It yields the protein CASSFKRGVETQYF. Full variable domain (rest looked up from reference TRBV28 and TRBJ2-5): DVKVTQSSRYLVKRTGEKVFLECVQDMDHENMFWYRQDPGLGLRLIYFSYDVKMKEKGDIPEGYSVSREKKERFSLILESASTNQTSMYLCASSFKRGVETQYFGPGTRLLVL.

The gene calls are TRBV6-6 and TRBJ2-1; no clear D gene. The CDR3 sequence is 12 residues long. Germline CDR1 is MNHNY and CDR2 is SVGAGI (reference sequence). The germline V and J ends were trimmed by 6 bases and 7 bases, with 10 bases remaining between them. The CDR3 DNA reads TGTGCCAGCAGGAGAAGAGAGAATGAGCAGTTCTTC. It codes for CASRRRENEQFF.

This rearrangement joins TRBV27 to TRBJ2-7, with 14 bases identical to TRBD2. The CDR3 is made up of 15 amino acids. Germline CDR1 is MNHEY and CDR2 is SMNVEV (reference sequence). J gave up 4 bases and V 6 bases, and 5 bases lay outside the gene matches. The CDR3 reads CASSRLAGGEYEQYV. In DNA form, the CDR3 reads TGTGCCAGCAGCAGACTAGCGGGGGGGGAGTACGAGCAGTACGTC.

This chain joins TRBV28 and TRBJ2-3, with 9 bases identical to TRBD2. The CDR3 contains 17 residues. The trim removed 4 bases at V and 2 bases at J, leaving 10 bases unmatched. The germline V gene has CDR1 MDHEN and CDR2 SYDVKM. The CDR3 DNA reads TGTGCCAGCAGTTCATCCGGGACTAGCAGCTACACAGATACGCAGTATTTT. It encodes CASSSSGTSSYTDTQYF.

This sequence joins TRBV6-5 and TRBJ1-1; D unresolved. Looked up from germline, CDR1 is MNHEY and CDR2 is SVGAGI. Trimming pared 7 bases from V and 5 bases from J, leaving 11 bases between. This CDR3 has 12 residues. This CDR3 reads CASKGSGTEAFF. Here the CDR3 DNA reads TGTGCCAGCAAGGGCTCGGGGACTGAAGCTTTCTTT.

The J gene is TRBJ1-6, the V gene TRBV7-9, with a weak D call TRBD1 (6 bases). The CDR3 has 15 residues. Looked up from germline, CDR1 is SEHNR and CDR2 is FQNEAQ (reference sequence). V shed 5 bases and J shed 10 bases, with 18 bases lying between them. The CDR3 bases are TGTGCCAGCAGCCCCGGGCCCGGACAGACCTCACCCCTCCACTTT. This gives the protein CASSPGPGQTSPLHF.

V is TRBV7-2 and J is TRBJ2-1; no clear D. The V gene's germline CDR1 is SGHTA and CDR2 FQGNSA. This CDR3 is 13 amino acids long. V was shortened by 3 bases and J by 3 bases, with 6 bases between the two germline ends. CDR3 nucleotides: TGTGCCAGCAGCTTTAGTAGCTACAATGAGCAGTTCTTC. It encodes CASSFSSYNEQFF.

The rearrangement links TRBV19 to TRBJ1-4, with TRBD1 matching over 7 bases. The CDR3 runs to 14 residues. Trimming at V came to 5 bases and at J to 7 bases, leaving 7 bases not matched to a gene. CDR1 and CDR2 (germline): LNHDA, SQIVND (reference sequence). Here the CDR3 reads CASSRQGGSEKLFF. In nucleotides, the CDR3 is TGTGCCAGTAGTCGACAGGGAGGTAGTGAAAAACTGTTTTTT.

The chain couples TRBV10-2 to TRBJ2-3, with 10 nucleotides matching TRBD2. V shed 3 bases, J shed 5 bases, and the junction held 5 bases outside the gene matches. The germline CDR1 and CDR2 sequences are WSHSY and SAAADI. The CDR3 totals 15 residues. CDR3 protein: CASSELAGFVDTQYF. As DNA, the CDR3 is TGCGCCAGCAGTGAACTAGCGGGGTTTGTAGATACGCAGTATTTT.

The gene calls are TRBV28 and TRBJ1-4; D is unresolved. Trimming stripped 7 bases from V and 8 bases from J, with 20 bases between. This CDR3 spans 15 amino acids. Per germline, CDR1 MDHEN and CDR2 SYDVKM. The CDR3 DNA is TGTGCCAGCACCCCCTTTAGGCAGGTCTTGGAAAAACTGTTTTTT. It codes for CASTPFRQVLEKLFF.

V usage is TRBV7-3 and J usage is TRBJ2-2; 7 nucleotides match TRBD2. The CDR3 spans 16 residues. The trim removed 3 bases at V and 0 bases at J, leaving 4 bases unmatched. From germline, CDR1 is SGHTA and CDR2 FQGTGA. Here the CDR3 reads CASSLAGDANTGELFF. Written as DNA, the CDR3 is TGTGCCAGCAGCTTGGCGGGGGACGCGAACACCGGGGAGCTGTTTTTT.

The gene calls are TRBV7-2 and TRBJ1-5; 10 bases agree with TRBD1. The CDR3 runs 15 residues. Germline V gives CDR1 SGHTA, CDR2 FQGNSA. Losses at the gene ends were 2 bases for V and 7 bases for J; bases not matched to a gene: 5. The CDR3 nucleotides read TGTGCCAGCAGCTTACAGGGGACAGGGGAACAGCCCCAGCATTTT. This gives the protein CASSLQGTGEQPQHF.